This passage covers 17 T cell receptor beta chains from one sample sequenced in a study of CD8+ T cells in alopecia areata. cDNA serving as the sequencing template came from extracted, reverse transcribed RNA. Some clones are missing from TCRdb's copy, which holds only in-frame ones; the method was immunoSEQ multiplex PCR. The sample records some 150,000 clones, around 58% being singletons. The material was CD4+ T cells sorted from blood, obtained at week 0. All receptors come from a human donor with alopecia areata.

This rearrangement joins TRBV25-1 to TRBJ1-2; tentative D call: TRBD1 (6 bases). This CDR3 contains 15 residues. Germline V gene sequence: CDR1 MGHDK, CDR2 SYGVNS. V gave up 4 bases and J gave up 2 bases, with 14 bases separating them. The CDR3 loop is CASSGYWDKNYGYTF. The CDR3 nucleotides read TGTGCCAGCAGTGGTTACTGGGACAAAAACTATGGCTACACCTTC.

The chain joins TRBV5-1 to TRBJ2-3, with a tentative D call TRBD2 (6 bases). CDR3 length: 15 amino acids. Germline V gene sequence: CDR1 SGHRS, CDR2 YFSETQ. Trimming shortened V by 3 bases and J by 6 bases, and 17 bases separated the two germline ends. In nucleotides, the CDR3 is TGCGCCAGCAGCTCCATCTCATCTCGGGGGGATACGCAGTATTTT. It translates to CASSSISSRGDTQYF.

The V call is TRBV15, the J call TRBJ1-4; TRBD1 agrees at 8 bases. The CDR3 has 15 residues. Losses at the gene ends were 2 bases for V and 1 base for J; bases not matched to a gene: 0. Per germline, CDR1 LNHNV and CDR2 YYDKDF (reference sequence). The CDR3 protein is CATSRTGGTNEKLFF. The CDR3 DNA reads TGTGCCACCAGCAGAACAGGGGGAACTAATGAAAAACTGTTTTTT.

The chain employs TRBV6-5 and TRBJ2-5, with 8 positions matching TRBD1. The CDR3 sequence is 13 residues long. The germline CDR1 and CDR2 sequences are MNHEY and SVGAGI. V gave up 4 bases and J gave up 7 bases; unmatched junction bases: 5. CDR3 nucleotide sequence: TGTGCCAGCAGTTCCCAGGGGGCCGGGACCCAGTACTTC. Amino acids: CASSSQGAGTQYF.

CDR3 coding DNA: TGTGCCAGCAGTTACTCAAATAATTCACCCCTCCACTTT. Its translation: CASSYSNNSPLHF. The V call is TRBV6-6, the J call TRBJ1-6; D not certain. The CDR3 totals 13 residues. Germline assignment: CDR1 MNHNY and CDR2 SVGAGI (reference sequence). V shed 0 bases and J shed 5 bases, with 2 bases lying between them.

This clone was picked up a small number of times. The chain has TRBV29-1 and TRBJ2-2, with D uncertain. The CDR3 consists of 14 residues. Trimming shortened V by 0 bases and J by 0 bases, and 5 bases separated the two germline ends. From germline, CDR1 is SQVTM and CDR2 ANQGSEA. The CDR3 is CSVEDRTNTGELFF. The CDR3 coding sequence is TGCAGCGTTGAAGACAGAACGAACACCGGGGAGCTGTTTTTT.

The rearrangement joins TRBV30 to TRBJ1-3; the D gene is possibly TRBD1 (5 bases). V dropped 1 base and J dropped 3 bases, with 13 bases sitting between them. There are 15 residues in the CDR3. CDR1 and CDR2 from the germline V gene are GTSNPN and SVGIG (reference sequence). Written as DNA, the CDR3 is TGTGCCTGGAGTGGAAAGGGGATCGGTGGAAACACCATATATTTT. Protein product: CAWSGKGIGGNTIYF. Complete variable domain (other parts from reference TRBV30 and TRBJ1-3): SQTIHQWPATLVQPVGSPLSLECTVEGTSNPNLYWYRQAAGRGLQLLFYSVGIGQISSEVPQNLSASRPQDRQFILSSKKLLLSDSGFYLCAWSGKGIGGNTIYFGEGSWLTVV.

V is TRBV5-6 and J is TRBJ2-5; TRBD1 aligns across 8 bases. This CDR3 region has 12 residues. Trimming cost V 4 bases and J 13 bases; bases outside gene matches: 9. Per germline, CDR1 SGHDT and CDR2 YYEEEE. The CDR3: CASSPQGVSAYF. As DNA, the CDR3 is TGTGCCAGCAGCCCACAGGGGGTCTCCGCGTACTTC.

The chain couples TRBV7-3 to TRBJ2-2; D is uncertain. Trimming shortened V by 3 bases and J by 2 bases, and 4 bases separated the two germline ends. Germline-derived CDR1 and CDR2 are SGHTA and FQGTGA. The length of the CDR3 is 13 residues. This chain's CDR3 is CASSFVNTGELFF. The CDR3 DNA follows: TGTGCCAGCAGCTTCGTAAACACCGGGGAGCTGTTTTTT.

CDR3 protein: CASSVGYGYTF. Written as DNA, the CDR3 is TGTGCCAGCAGTGTAGGGTACGGCTACACCTTC. The rearrangement joins TRBV2 to TRBJ1-2; no clear D gene. The CDR3 is 11 residues long. V was cut by 4 bases and J by 8 bases, with 8 bases left in between. Looked up from germline, CDR1 is SNHLY and CDR2 is FYNNEI.

The chain recombines TRBV20-1 with TRBJ2-7; D ambiguous. Trimming cost V 1 base and J 4 bases, with 5 bases left between them. CDR3 length: 11 amino acids. The V gene's germline CDR1 is DFQATT and CDR2 SNEGSKA (reference sequence). The CDR3: CSARGKYEQYF. In DNA form, the CDR3 reads TGCAGTGCTAGAGGGAAATACGAGCAGTACTTC.

The chain couples TRBV7-9 to TRBJ1-5; the D is unclear. In germline, CDR1 is SEHNR, CDR2 FQNEAQ (reference sequence). V shed 1 base and J shed 7 bases, with 11 bases lying between them. This CDR3 contains 14 residues. CDR3 coding DNA: TGTGCCAGCAGCTTAGATGGGGTGTGGCAGCCCCAGCATTTT. Protein: CASSLDGVWQPQHF.

The J gene is TRBJ1-5, the V gene TRBV2, with D perhaps TRBD1 (6 bases). Trimming took 7 bases from V and 1 from J, leaving 11 bases between them. Germline CDR1 reads SNHLY; CDR2 reads FYNNEI. The CDR3 has 14 amino acids. In nucleotides, the CDR3 is TGTGCCAGCAAAAGGGGGGGGAGCAATCAGCCCCAGCATTTT. This translates into CASKRGGSNQPQHF.

Notes on this clone: The same CDR3 is also encoded by other DNA sequences in this sample. This chain connects TRBV30 to TRBJ1-2; unclear D gene. V was trimmed by 2 bases and J by 2 bases, leaving 6 bases between them. The CDR3 covers 12 residues. The germline CDR1 and CDR2 sequences are GTSNPN and SVGIG (reference sequence). The CDR3 bases are TGTGCCTGGAGTCTGAGCAACTATGGCTACACCTTC. Its protein product is CAWSLSNYGYTF. The full variable domain, its missing parts supplied by reference TRBV30 and TRBJ1-2, is SQTIHQWPATLVQPVGSPLSLECTVEGTSNPNLYWYRQAAGRGLQLLFYSVGIGQISSEVPQNLSASRPQDRQFILSSKKLLLSDSGFYLCAWSLSNYGYTFGSGTRLTVV.

The chain is built from TRBV7-9 and TRBJ1-6, with D uncertain. CDR3 size: 12 residues. From germline, CDR1 is SEHNR and CDR2 FQNEAQ (reference sequence). Trimming stripped 6 bases from V and 8 bases from J, with 8 bases between. As DNA, the CDR3 is TGTGCCAGCAGTTATCAGGATTCACCCCTCCACTTT. It translates to CASSYQDSPLHF.

The J gene is TRBJ2-7, the V gene TRBV14; 8 bases line up with TRBD2. The CDR3 is made up of 17 amino acids. Trimming at V came to 0 bases and at J to 2 bases, leaving 9 bases not matched to a gene. Germline CDR1 is SGHDN and CDR2 is FVKESK. The DNA of the CDR3 is TGTGCCAGCAGCCAAGAGCCCCGGGGGGGCCGGGCCTACGAGCAGTACTTC. This codes for CASSQEPRGGRAYEQYF.

The chain joins TRBV29-1 to TRBJ2-5, with D hard to call. V shed 2 bases and J shed 1 base, with 14 bases lying between them. This CDR3 is built from 15 residues. Germline V gene lookup returns CDR1 SQVTM and CDR2 ANQGSEA. CDR3 residues: CSVEKVGLPQETQYF. CDR3 nucleotides: TGCAGCGTTGAAAAGGTGGGATTGCCCCAAGAGACCCAGTACTTC.